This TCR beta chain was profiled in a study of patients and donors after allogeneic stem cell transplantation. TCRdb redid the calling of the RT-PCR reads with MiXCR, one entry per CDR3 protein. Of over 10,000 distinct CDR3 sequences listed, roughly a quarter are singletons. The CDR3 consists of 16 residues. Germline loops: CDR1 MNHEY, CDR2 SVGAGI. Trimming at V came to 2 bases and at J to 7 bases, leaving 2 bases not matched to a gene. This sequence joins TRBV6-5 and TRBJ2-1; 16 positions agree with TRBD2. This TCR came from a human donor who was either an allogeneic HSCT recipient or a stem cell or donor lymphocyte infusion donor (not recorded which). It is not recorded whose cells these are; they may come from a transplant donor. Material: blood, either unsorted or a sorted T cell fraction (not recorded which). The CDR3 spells CASSYGTSGGENEQFF. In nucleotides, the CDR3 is TGTGCCAGCAGTTACGGGACTAGCGGGGGGGAGAATGAGCAGTTCTTC.